This entry is about one TCR beta chain. Its antigen is as yet unknown. TCR sequencing used cDNA made by reverse transcription of extracted RNA. The method was immunoSEQ multiplex PCR; TCRdb's version includes in-frame clones alone and lacks a portion of them. Altogether about 150,000 clones are present, around 55% being singletons, with the ten largest covering under 5.5%. The data were taken from a study of CD8+ T cells in alopecia areata. General observations from the study: Higher clonality and more expanded CD8+ clones appeared in lesional than normal scalp.

The CDR3 spans 14 residues. Germline values: CDR1 SGHTA, CDR2 FQGNSA. J lost 2 bases, V lost 5 bases, and 6 bases had no gene match. The chain carries TRBV7-2 and TRBJ2-7; TRBD2 agrees at 7 bases. The TCR originated in a human donor in good health. Sequenced: CD4+ T cells sorted from blood. CDR3 loop: CASSPMRGTYEQYF. For the CDR3, the DNA is TGTGCCAGCAGCCCTATGCGGGGGACCTACGAGCAGTACTTC.